Listed here are 21 T cell receptor beta chains from one sample, sequenced in a study of response to subunit inactivated influenza vaccine. TCRdb ran MiXCR on the RT-PCR reads and lists one entry per CDR3 protein. The sample lists approximately 730,000 distinct CDR3 sequences, approximately 14% occurring once. Sequencing was performed on PBMCs from blood, taken 14 days before vaccination. Every receptor here comes from a man aged 50-60 years who received an inactivated influenza vaccine.

This clonotype has more than one count but fewer than ten. The V and J genes are TRBV6-1 and TRBJ2-1; 8 bases are shared with TRBD2. This CDR3 has 14 amino acids. V lost 7 bases, J lost 2 bases, and 4 bases stayed unmatched. Germline V lookup: CDR1 MNHNS, CDR2 SASEGT. Here the CDR3 reads CASTPLAAYNEQFF. As DNA, the CDR3 is TGTGCCAGCACCCCACTAGCGGCCTACAATGAGCAGTTCTTC.

This clonotype was recorded a few times. The chain combines TRBV10-3 with TRBJ2-1, with D tentatively TRBD2 (5 bases). Deletions cut 0 bases from V and 5 bases from J, with 14 bases between. Germline V lookup: CDR1 ENHRY, CDR2 SYGVKD. The CDR3 contains 16 residues. CDR3 in DNA: TGTGCCATCAGTGAGTCGTTGTTAGCGACCGACAATGAGCAGTTCTTC. Translation: CAISESLLATDNEQFF.

This clonotype came up many times. J is TRBJ2-3 and V is TRBV5-1; D unclear. V dropped 2 bases and J dropped 2 bases, with 6 bases sitting between them. The CDR3 has 13 residues. In germline, CDR1 is SGHRS, CDR2 YFSETQ. CDR3 coding DNA: TGCGCCAGCAGCTTTGACATCACAGATACGCAGTATTTT. It specifies CASSFDITDTQYF.

In its sample, this clonotype was seen many times. This chain connects TRBV28 to TRBJ2-7; D is ambiguous. The CDR3 totals 13 residues. Germline V lookup: CDR1 MDHEN, CDR2 SYDVKM. Trimming removed 1 base from V and 1 base from J, with 5 bases in between. DNA for the CDR3: TGTGCCAGCAGTTTATCGAAGTCCTACGAGCAGTACTTC. Residues: CASSLSKSYEQYF.

The gene calls are TRBV12-3 or TRBV12-4 and TRBJ2-2; possibly TRBD1 or TRBD2 for D (6 bases each). This CDR3 region has 15 residues. V gave up 5 bases and J gave up 6 bases, with 16 bases separating them. The CDR3 bases are TGTGCCAGCAGTCCCCAGAGGGGGGCGTCCGGGGAGCTGTTTTTT. Its protein product is CASSPQRGASGELFF.

There are many counts of this clonotype. This chain links TRBV7-9 with TRBJ2-1, with 7 positions matching TRBD1. V was clipped by 7 bases and J by 8 bases; unmatched bases: 5. The CDR3 is 12 amino acids. Germline-derived CDR1 and CDR2 are SEHNR and FQNEAQ (reference sequence). For the CDR3, the DNA is TGTGCCAGCACCCCACAGGGGTATGAGCAGTTCTTC. Its protein is CASTPQGYEQFF.

There are a few counts of this clonotype. The chain carries TRBV4-1 and TRBJ2-7; D gene unclear. The CDR3 covers 13 residues. V was cut by 3 bases and J by 3 bases, with 9 bases left in between. Germline CDR1 is MGHRA and CDR2 is YSYEKL. In nucleotides, the CDR3 is TGCGCCAGCAGCCATAACCCCGACTACGAGCAGTACTTC. Translated: CASSHNPDYEQYF.

This clonotype was recorded a few times. The V call is TRBV27, the J call TRBJ1-1; 12 nucleotides align to TRBD1. Germline V gives CDR1 MNHEY, CDR2 SMNVEV (reference sequence). The CDR3 length is 17 residues. The V gene end was trimmed by 5 bases and the J gene end by 4 bases; junction bases not matched to a gene: 11. The chain's CDR3 is CASSQGQGAGYGTEAFF. The CDR3 DNA sequence: TGTGCCAGCAGTCAGGGACAGGGGGCGGGATATGGCACTGAAGCTTTCTTT.

This clonotype has ten or more counts. This chain joins TRBV5-1 and TRBJ2-2; possibly TRBD1 for D (6 bases). The ends were cut back, 4 bases at V and 6 bases at J, with 13 bases in the middle. The CDR3 sequence is 14 residues long. Germline V CDR1 and CDR2: SGHRS, YFSETQ. The CDR3 DNA reads TGCGCCAGCAGCGGAGTACAGGGCCCCGGGGAGCTGTTTTTT. Translation: CASSGVQGPGELFF.

This clonotype was counted only a few times. V gene TRBV2 combines with J gene TRBJ2-2; D possibly corresponds to TRBD1 (7 bases). The CDR3 runs to 14 residues. CDR1 and CDR2 (germline): SNHLY, FYNNEI. Trimming removed 10 bases at V and 5 bases at J, with 17 bases between. CDR3 DNA: TGTGCCATCAAGGAGGGGGCGCAGACCGGGGAGCTGTTTTTT. Translating gives CAIKEGAQTGELFF.

This clonotype was found a few times. The genes are TRBV28 and TRBJ2-1; TRBD1 agrees at 10 bases. Trimming removed 8 bases from V and 6 bases from J; junction bases left unmatched: 4. Germline lookup yields CDR1 MDHEN and CDR2 SYDVKM. CDR3 length: 13 amino acids. CDR3 bases: TGTGCCAGCCTGGGACAGGGGTTCAATGAGCAGTTCTTC. Residues: CASLGQGFNEQFF.

CDR3 in amino acids: CASSPHPSVETQYF. CDR3 bases: TGTGCCAGCTCACCCCACCCTAGTGTGGAGACCCAGTACTTC. The V call is TRBV18, the J call TRBJ2-5; no firm D call. The CDR3 has 14 residues. Trimming stripped 3 bases from V and 5 bases from J, with 13 bases between. Germline-derived CDR1 and CDR2 are KGHSH and LQKENI.

This clonotype has only a few counts. V and J are TRBV7-8 and TRBJ2-7; the D is unclear. V shed 3 bases and J shed 2 bases, with 8 bases lying between them. Looked up from germline, CDR1 is SGHVS and CDR2 is FQNEAQ. This CDR3 has 13 residues. The CDR3 bases are TGTGCCAGCAGCTTCTACGTAACCTACGAGCAGTACTTC. Translated: CASSFYVTYEQYF.

The V call is TRBV10-3, the J call TRBJ2-7; D might be TRBD2 (5 bases). V was cut by 2 bases and J by 3 bases, with 14 bases left in between. Per the germline V gene, CDR1 is ENHRY and CDR2 is SYGVKD. The CDR3 length is 15 residues. CDR3: CAISEPSGPDYEQYF. CDR3 coding DNA: TGTGCCATCAGTGAGCCGAGCGGACCTGACTACGAGCAGTACTTC.

This clonotype was counted a few times. This CDR3 is CASSLEGRGDSPLHF. As DNA, the CDR3 is TGCGCCAGCAGCTTGGAAGGCAGGGGTGATTCACCCCTCCACTTT. The chain has TRBV5-1 and TRBJ1-6, with D perhaps matching TRBD1 (6 bases). The CDR3 spans 15 residues. Germline lookup yields CDR1 SGHRS and CDR2 YFSETQ. V was clipped by 0 bases and J by 8 bases, with 12 bases between them.

The chain uses TRBV20-1 and TRBJ1-4; tentative D call: TRBD1 (5 bases). Germline V gives CDR1 DFQATT, CDR2 SNEGSKA (reference sequence). V lost 4 bases, J lost 8 bases, and 17 bases lay in between. The length of the CDR3 is 14 residues. This CDR3 is CSATQGLVGEKLFF. CDR3 coding DNA: TGCAGTGCTACTCAGGGTCTTGTAGGAGAAAAACTGTTTTTT.

V is TRBV20-1 and J is TRBJ2-1, with 12 bases that match TRBD2. J lost 8 bases, V lost 5 bases, and 10 bases had no gene match. The CDR3 sequence is 15 residues long. Germline CDR1 and CDR2: DFQATT and SNEGSKA (reference sequence). The CDR3 nucleotides read TGCAGTGCTGACGGGCTAGCGGGGGGGCCACATGAGCAGTTCTTC. This encodes CSADGLAGGPHEQFF.

This clonotype was counted only a few times. J is TRBJ2-5 and V is TRBV15; possibly TRBD2 for D (5 bases). V lost 5 bases and J 5 bases, leaving 12 bases between the germline ends. CDR3 length: 13 amino acids. CDR1 LNHNV and CDR2 YYDKDF come from the germline V gene (reference sequence). The chain's CDR3 is CATSRPGGETQYF. CDR3 bases: TGTGCCACCAGCCGACCCGGCGGGGAGACCCAGTACTTC.

CDR3 in amino acids: CASRTGETYTEAFF. Here the CDR3 DNA reads TGTGCCAGTAGGACAGGGGAGACTTACACTGAAGCTTTCTTT. V usage is TRBV19 and J usage is TRBJ1-1, with 8 bases aligning to TRBD1. V shed 6 bases, J shed 3 bases, and the junction held 6 bases outside the gene matches. The length of the CDR3 is 14 residues. Germline V gene data show CDR1 as LNHDA and CDR2 as SQIVND (reference sequence).

The gene calls are TRBV19 and TRBJ2-2; D possibly corresponds to TRBD1 (5 bases). Germline V gene sequence: CDR1 LNHDA, CDR2 SQIVND (reference sequence). V lost 6 bases to trimming and J lost 5 bases, with 16 bases between them. The CDR3 is 15 residues long. CDR3 nucleotide sequence: TGTGCCAGTAGCACTTGGCAGGGTGGAACCGGGGAGCTGTTTTTT. This encodes CASSTWQGGTGELFF. Looking up the rest from reference TRBV19 and TRBJ2-2 gives the full variable domain: DGGITQSPKYLFRKEGQNVTLSCEQNLNHDAMYWYRQDPGQGLRLIYYSQIVNDFQKGDIAEGYSVSREKKESFPLTVTSAQKNPTAFYLCASSTWQGGTGELFFGEGSRLTVL.

The chain recombines TRBV5-1 with TRBJ2-1; unclear D gene. Per germline, CDR1 SGHRS and CDR2 YFSETQ. The CDR3 contains 15 residues. Trimming stripped 0 bases from V and 1 base from J, with 8 bases between. Written as DNA, the CDR3 is TGCGCCAGCAGCTTGGAAGGCCATTCCTACAATGAGCAGTTCTTC. It specifies CASSLEGHSYNEQFF.